The 10 T cell receptor beta chains below were found in one sample sequenced in a study of Ad26.COV2.S vaccination and SARS-CoV-2 variants. Treatment noted: around 19 received Ad26.COV2.S at low or high dose, single or two shots; roughly five received placebo; per-sample allocation not given. All samples were drawn on day 63, counting from the first vaccine or placebo injection. Sequenced by immunoSEQ multiplex PCR; TCRdb stores in-frame clones only, minus some. This table has hundreds of thousands of clones, approximately 92% appearing once. This specimen consisted of peripheral blood, obtained in a trial of Ad26.COV2.S vaccine versus placebo. These receptors were obtained from a person aged 18-65 years who received the Ad26.COV2.S COVID-19 vaccine or a placebo.

The rearrangement links TRBV20-1 to TRBJ2-1; no clear D gene. The CDR3 runs to 11 residues. V was trimmed by 6 bases and J by 9 bases, leaving 12 bases between them. Germline V CDR1 and CDR2: DFQATT, SNEGSKA (reference sequence). This chain's CDR3 is CSALSFGEQFF. The CDR3 DNA reads TGCAGTGCCCTCTCATTTGGTGAGCAGTTCTTC.

The chain recombines TRBV30 with TRBJ1-5; D gene ambiguous. V was trimmed by 2 bases and J by 4 bases, leaving 9 bases between them. The CDR3 extends over 13 amino acids. CDR1 GTSNPN and CDR2 SVGIG come from the germline V gene (reference sequence). The DNA for the CDR3 is TGTGCCTGGAGTCCCTCTGGGAATCAGCCCCAGCATTTT. It codes for CAWSPSGNQPQHF.

The chain combines TRBV30 with TRBJ1-1; 7 bases fit TRBD1. Germline assignment: CDR1 GTSNPN and CDR2 SVGIG (reference sequence). The CDR3 has 12 amino acids. V dropped 5 bases and J dropped 7; count of bases not matched to a gene: 7. The CDR3 region has the DNA TGTGCCTGGGGAGGACAGGTCTATGAAGCTTTCTTT. Its protein product is CAWGGQVYEAFF.

The chain links TRBV7-8 to TRBJ2-7, with 7 bases lining up with TRBD1. CDR3 length: 15 amino acids. Germline lookup yields CDR1 SGHVS and CDR2 FQNEAQ. J gave up 6 bases and V 1 base, and 9 bases lay outside the gene matches. The CDR3 is CASSLVTGTVSEQYF. Written as DNA, the CDR3 is TGTGCCAGCAGCTTAGTTACGGGGACAGTCTCCGAGCAGTACTTC.

This chain links TRBV27 with TRBJ2-1; 7 bases agree with TRBD2. Germline values: CDR1 MNHEY, CDR2 SMNVEV (reference sequence). V lost 6 bases, J lost 2 bases, and 10 bases stayed unmatched. This CDR3 comprises 16 residues. The CDR3 sequence: CASSAGVGAPYNEQFF. Here the CDR3 DNA reads TGTGCCAGCAGCGCGGGAGTTGGGGCCCCCTACAATGAGCAGTTCTTC.

The chain uses TRBV28 and TRBJ2-1; tentative D call: TRBD1 (5 bases). This CDR3 is 14 amino acids long. CDR1 is MDHEN, CDR2 SYDVKM, per germline. V lost 2 bases and J 7 bases, leaving 12 bases between the germline ends. Here the CDR3 reads CASSLNQGRNEQFF. DNA of the CDR3: TGTGCCAGCAGTTTAAACCAGGGTAGAAATGAGCAGTTCTTC.

The chain recombines TRBV28 with TRBJ1-6; the D is unclear. The V gene's germline CDR1 is MDHEN and CDR2 SYDVKM. Trimming stripped 5 bases from V and 8 bases from J, with 13 bases between. The CDR3 runs 14 residues. This CDR3 reads CASSVADRDSPLHF. As DNA, the CDR3 is TGTGCCAGCAGTGTGGCGGATAGGGATTCACCCCTCCACTTT.

The V call is TRBV25-1, the J call TRBJ2-5; unclear D gene. The germline V and J ends were trimmed by 10 bases and 3 bases, with 6 bases remaining between them. CDR3 length: 10 residues. CDR1 is MGHDK and CDR2 is SYGVNS in the germline V gene. The CDR3 DNA reads TGTGCCACCCAGGAAGAGACCCAGTACTTC. Protein sequence: CATQEETQYF.

V gene TRBV5-1 combines with J gene TRBJ1-5; D is ambiguous. CDR1 is SGHRS, CDR2 YFSETQ, per germline. This CDR3 is built from 15 residues. Trimming pared 0 bases from V and 3 bases from J, leaving 10 bases between. CDR3 nucleotide sequence: TGCGCCAGCAGCTTGGCCCCGGGAACCAATCAGCCCCAGCATTTT. Its translation is CASSLAPGTNQPQHF.

This clone was recorded a few times. The V call is TRBV19, the J call TRBJ1-5; unclear D gene. The V gene lost 5 bases and the J gene lost 0 bases, with 8 bases spanning the gap. This CDR3 spans 14 amino acids. Germline V gene data show CDR1 as LNHDA and CDR2 as SQIVND (reference sequence). The CDR3, as DNA: TGTGCCAGTAGTGGGGATCATAGCAATCAGCCCCAGCATTTT. Protein product: CASSGDHSNQPQHF.